This T cell receptor beta chain was observed in a study of cytomegalovirus exposure and HLA in healthy donors. Looking at the study overall: Most donors, roughly 84% of 350 to 450 genotyped, fell in the Caucasian-associated ancestry cluster.

The CDR3 is 11 residues long. Trimming stripped 6 bases from V and 12 bases from J, with 14 bases between. CDR1 is SNHLY, CDR2 FYNNEI, per germline. Study-wide points: Relative to the roughly 690-donor mean, N-insertions were reportedly fewer in an Asian-associated ancestry cluster in a later analysis. What TCR beta sequences reportedly achieved was accurate prediction of HLA-A and HLA-B alleles in most subjects.

It was with 60 Vbeta and 13 Jbeta primers that the PCR ran. The table came from immunoSEQ multiplex PCR; TCRdb's copy has only in-frame clones and leaves some out. The repertoire consists of fewer than 150,000 clones, with roughly four fifths occurring once and the leading ten covering about an eighth. A word on this clone: Its specificity is unknown.

The rearrangement links TRBV2 to TRBJ1-1; D gene unclear. Source material: PBMCs. This sequence originates from a human donor in good health. The CDR3 loop reads CASSGSLTTFF. DNA of the CDR3: TGTGCCAGCAGCGGGTCCTTGACGACTTTCTTT.